The 28 T cell receptor beta chains reported below all come from one sample, sequenced in a study of blood T cell repertoires in COVID-19. Assay used: immunoSEQ multiplex PCR; TCRdb lists only in-frame clones, some missing. This sample carries some 150,000 clones, 86% of them seen once, and the ten largest clones take 10% to 11%. The sequenced material came from peripheral blood. These receptors originate from a woman in her sixties with COVID-19, enrolled during active disease.

This chain links TRBV5-1 with TRBJ2-3, with 11 bases fitting TRBD1. V dropped 2 bases and J dropped 6; count of bases not matched to a gene: 5. Germline CDR1 reads SGHRS; CDR2 reads YFSETQ. The CDR3 is 15 residues long. CDR3 sequence reads: CASSLGQGAGDTQYF. The CDR3 DNA reads as TGCGCCAGCAGCTTAGGACAGGGGGCAGGGGATACGCAGTATTTT.

This clone was detected only a few times. This chain links TRBV11-3 with TRBJ2-7, with a possible D match to TRBD1 (5 bases). Germline CDR1 reads SGHNT; CDR2 reads YENEEA. The CDR3 runs to 15 residues. V gave up 4 bases and J gave up 4 bases, with 17 bases separating them. CDR3 loop: CASSSLGQGRYEQYF. The DNA for the CDR3 is TGTGCCAGCAGCTCTCTGGGGCAGGGAAGGTACGAGCAGTACTTC.

This clone came up a few times. The V call is TRBV30, the J call TRBJ1-2; D possibly corresponds to TRBD1 (5 bases). Looked up from germline, CDR1 is GTSNPN and CDR2 is SVGIG (reference sequence). This CDR3 comprises 16 residues. Trimming shortened V by 0 bases and J by 0 bases, and 14 bases separated the two germline ends. The CDR3 nucleotides are TGTGCCTGGAGTGTCAGCACAGGATTTTCTAACTATGGCTACACCTTC. Translating gives CAWSVSTGFSNYGYTF. Together with reference TRBV30 and TRBJ1-2, the CDR3 gives the full variable domain: SQTIHQWPATLVQPVGSPLSLECTVEGTSNPNLYWYRQAAGRGLQLLFYSVGIGQISSEVPQNLSASRPQDRQFILSSKKLLLSDSGFYLCAWSVSTGFSNYGYTFGSGTRLTVV.

The chain couples TRBV10-3 to TRBJ2-1, with 8 bases matching TRBD2. The CDR3 spans 16 residues. V lost 4 bases, J lost 8 bases, and 13 bases stayed unmatched. Germline V gene lookup returns CDR1 ENHRY and CDR2 SYGVKD. The CDR3 sequence: CAISVGTGGTAHEQFF. The DNA for the CDR3 is TGTGCCATCAGTGTCGGAACGGGAGGGACGGCCCATGAGCAGTTCTTC.

The chain carries TRBV10-3 and TRBJ2-7; unclear D gene. V was shortened by 6 bases and J by 0 bases, with 12 bases between the two germline ends. The CDR3 loop spans 14 amino acids. CDR1 and CDR2 (germline): ENHRY, SYGVKD. CDR3 loop: CAIRLDSSSYEQYF. The CDR3 DNA reads as TGTGCCATCAGGCTAGACTCAAGCTCCTACGAGCAGTACTTC.

V gene TRBV7-9 combines with J gene TRBJ2-5; D unclear. This CDR3 has 12 residues. V was cut by 4 bases and J by 5 bases, with 8 bases left in between. Germline V gives CDR1 SEHNR, CDR2 FQNEAQ (reference sequence). The CDR3 loop reads CASSSPRETQYF. DNA for the CDR3: TGTGCCAGCAGCTCGCCGCGGGAGACCCAGTACTTC. The complete variable domain, with remaining parts taken from reference TRBV7-9 and TRBJ2-5, reads DTGVSQNPRHKITKRGQNVTFRCDPISEHNRLYWYRQTLGQGPEFLTYFQNEAQLEKSRLLSDRFSAERPKGSFSTLEIQRTEQGDSAMYLCASSSPRETQYFGPGTRLLVL.

This clone has just a few counts. The J gene is TRBJ1-4, the V gene TRBV21-1; TRBD1 is the table's D call, not checked against the DNA. TRBV21-1 is assigned pseudogene status. The CDR3 length is 16 residues. The chain's CDR3 is CASTYPRQGENEKLFF. CDR3 bases: TGTGCCAGCACCTACCCACGACAGGGCGAAAATGAAAAACTGTTTTTT.

V and J are TRBV6-6 and TRBJ2-1, with 10 positions matching TRBD2. Germline CDR1 is MNHNY and CDR2 is SVGAGI (reference sequence). The CDR3 has 16 residues. J gave up 0 bases and V 6 bases, and 5 bases lay outside the gene matches. CDR3 amino acids: CASSPPSGSSYNEQFF. As DNA, the CDR3 is TGTGCCAGCAGCCCCCCTAGCGGGAGCTCCTACAATGAGCAGTTCTTC.

The genes are TRBV2 and TRBJ2-2; 9 nucleotides align to TRBD1. Trimming removed 4 bases from V and 5 bases from J; junction bases left unmatched: 5. Germline assignment: CDR1 SNHLY and CDR2 FYNNEI. This CDR3 comprises 15 residues. The CDR3 reads CASSATGGGTGELFF. CDR3 coding DNA: TGTGCCAGCAGTGCTACAGGGGGCGGGACCGGGGAGCTGTTTTTT.

This clone has only a few counts. This chain links TRBV7-2 with TRBJ2-1; no firm D call. Germline V gives CDR1 SGHTA, CDR2 FQGNSA. The CDR3 extends over 15 amino acids. Trimming removed 5 bases from V and 2 bases from J, with 13 bases in between. The CDR3 loop reads CASSTWPTAYNEQFF. Written as DNA, the CDR3 is TGTGCCAGCAGCACATGGCCAACAGCCTACAATGAGCAGTTCTTC.

The chain recombines TRBV19 with TRBJ1-1, with D hard to call. The CDR3 spans 13 residues. CDR1 is LNHDA, CDR2 SQIVND, per germline (reference sequence). The ends were cut back, 5 bases at V and 1 base at J, with 8 bases in the middle. In DNA form, the CDR3 reads TGTGCCAGTAGTTTCGAACAGAACACTGAAGCTTTCTTT. It is translated as CASSFEQNTEAFF.

This chain uses TRBV19 with TRBJ1-4, with a possible D match to TRBD1 (5 bases). Trimming stripped 6 bases from V and 11 bases from J, with 16 bases between. The CDR3 runs to 13 residues. Germline CDR1 reads LNHDA; CDR2 reads SQIVND (reference sequence). CDR3 DNA: TGTGCCAGTAGAGCCCCCGTCCGGGGGAAACTGTTTTTT. Translating gives CASRAPVRGKLFF.

A few counts support this clone. The chain links TRBV18 to TRBJ1-5; 7 nucleotides agree with TRBD1. The CDR3 spans 14 residues. Germline CDR1 is KGHSH and CDR2 is LQKENI. V lost 6 bases, J lost 7 bases, and 9 bases stayed unmatched. For the CDR3, the DNA is TGTGCCAGCTCCCAAGGACAGGTCAGGCAGCCCCAGCATTTT. Residues: CASSQGQVRQPQHF.

The chain couples TRBV18 to TRBJ1-2, with 11 bases fitting TRBD1. There are 17 residues in the CDR3. Germline lookup yields CDR1 KGHSH and CDR2 LQKENI. V shed 3 bases, J shed 0 bases, and the junction held 6 bases outside the gene matches. The CDR3 DNA reads TGTGCCAGCTCACCCACCGGGACAGGGGGAACTAACTATGGCTACACCTTC. This gives the protein CASSPTGTGGTNYGYTF. Combining the CDR3 with reference TRBV18 and TRBJ1-2 gives the whole variable domain NAGVMQNPRHLVRRRGQEARLRCSPMKGHSHVYWYRQLPEEGLKFMVYLQKENIIDESGMPKERFSAEFPKEGPSILRIQQVVRGDSAAYFCASSPTGTGGTNYGYTFGSGTRLTVV.

J is TRBJ1-2 and V is TRBV19; TRBD1 might be the D (5 bases). Germline-derived CDR1 and CDR2 are LNHDA and SQIVND (reference sequence). Trimming took off 5 bases at V and 5 bases at J, with 15 bases between the two ends. CDR3 length: 14 residues. CDR3 sequence: CASSPSRAGYGYTF. The CDR3 region has the DNA TGTGCCAGTAGTCCCTCCAGGGCAGGATATGGCTACACCTTC. The whole variable domain, remainder taken from reference TRBV19 and TRBJ1-2, is DGGITQSPKYLFRKEGQNVTLSCEQNLNHDAMYWYRQDPGQGLRLIYYSQIVNDFQKGDIAEGYSVSREKKESFPLTVTSAQKNPTAFYLCASSPSRAGYGYTFGSGTRLTVV.

This clone was seen only once. J is TRBJ1-1 and V is TRBV6-5; D perhaps matches TRBD1 (5 bases). CDR3 size: 13 residues. V lost 5 bases and J lost 0, with 7 bases in between. Germline CDR1 and CDR2: MNHEY and SVGAGI. The CDR3: CASSTGVNTEAFF. The CDR3 nucleotides are TGTGCCAGCAGTACAGGTGTGAACACTGAAGCTTTCTTT.

This sequence joins TRBV5-1 and TRBJ1-1; 8 bases match TRBD1. The J segment lost 1 base and the V segment lost 3 bases, leaving 11 bases of the junction unmatched. Germline V lookup: CDR1 SGHRS, CDR2 YFSETQ. The CDR3 is made up of 17 amino acids. CDR3 coding DNA: TGCGCCAGCAGCTCTTGGCTGATAACAGGGGGGAACACTGAAGCTTTCTTT. Translating it yields CASSSWLITGGNTEAFF.

The chain uses TRBV4-3 and TRBJ1-2; D gene ambiguous. The CDR3 totals 12 residues. V was pared by 0 bases and J by 7 bases, with 6 bases between. The germline gives CDR1 LGHNA, CDR2 YSLEER. The chain's CDR3 is CASSQDSSGYTF. In DNA form, the CDR3 reads TGCGCCAGCAGCCAAGATAGCAGTGGCTACACCTTC.

This clone has more than one count but fewer than ten. This chain links TRBV29-1 with TRBJ1-3, with D possibly being TRBD1 (5 bases). The CDR3 runs to 12 residues. Trimming removed 7 bases from V and 2 bases from J, with 9 bases in between. The germline CDR1 and CDR2 sequences are SQVTM and ANQGSEA. DNA of the CDR3: TGCAGCGCCCGACAGCCTGGAAACACCATATATTTT. The encoded protein is CSARQPGNTIYF.

This rearrangement joins TRBV25-1 to TRBJ1-3, with 10 nucleotides matching TRBD1. This CDR3 has 15 residues. Germline V gene data show CDR1 as MGHDK and CDR2 as SYGVNS. Trimming cost V 3 bases and J 4 bases; bases outside gene matches: 3. This CDR3 is CASSDLTGGGNTIYF. Written as DNA, the CDR3 is TGTGCCAGCAGTGATTTGACAGGGGGCGGAAACACCATATATTTT.

Only one count was recorded for this clone. The chain is built from TRBV21-1 and TRBJ2-7; the listed D gene, TRBD2, was not tested against the DNA. TRBV21-1 corresponds to a pseudogene. The CDR3 length is 15 residues. The CDR3 region is CASSKPSGTFYEQYF. The CDR3 DNA sequence: TGTGCCAGCAGCAAACCTAGCGGGACCTTCTACGAGCAGTACTTC.

The chain couples TRBV24-1 to TRBJ1-2; D not resolved. Germline lookup yields CDR1 KGHDR and CDR2 SFDVKD. This CDR3 contains 13 residues. Trimming pared 4 bases from V and 0 bases from J, leaving 5 bases between. The CDR3 reads CATSETANYGYTF. The CDR3 region has the DNA TGTGCCACCAGTGAAACAGCTAACTATGGCTACACCTTC.

This chain links TRBV6-2 or TRBV6-3 with TRBJ1-5, with D perhaps matching TRBD1 (5 bases). The germline V and J ends were trimmed by 0 bases and 10 bases, with 16 bases remaining between them. The CDR3 contains 15 residues. Germline CDR1 MNHEY, CDR2 SVGEGT. DNA of the CDR3: TGTGCCAGCAGTTACTCGAGGGGTTTCGGGGGTCCCCAGCATTTT. Protein sequence: CASSYSRGFGGPQHF.

The chain carries TRBV14 and TRBJ2-7; 9 bases line up with TRBD2. The CDR3 runs to 15 residues. With 1 base clipped from V and 5 bases from J, the junction kept 6 bases outside the gene matches. Germline V lookup: CDR1 SGHDN, CDR2 FVKESK. This chain's CDR3 is CASSQGAGGHDEQYF. The CDR3 region has the DNA TGTGCCAGCAGCCAAGGAGCGGGAGGCCACGACGAGCAGTACTTC.

The chain joins TRBV11-1 to TRBJ2-1; D not resolved. CDR3 length equals 12 residues. V lost 1 base, J lost 9 bases, and 7 bases lay in between. CDR1 and CDR2 from the germline V gene are SGHAT and FQDESV (reference sequence). The CDR3 coding sequence is TGTGCCAGCAGCTTAGAAGCAATTGAGCAGTTCTTC. It codes for CASSLEAIEQFF.

The rearrangement links TRBV4-1 to TRBJ2-2; D unclear. CDR1 is MGHRA, CDR2 YSYEKL, per germline. V lost 6 bases and J 4 bases, leaving 12 bases between the germline ends. CDR3 length: 14 residues. DNA for the CDR3: TGCGCCAGCAGACCTGAGCCGGGCACCGGGGAGCTGTTTTTT. Encoded protein: CASRPEPGTGELFF.

This rearrangement joins TRBV5-5 to TRBJ1-5; D remains unclear. V lost 0 bases to trimming and J lost 4 bases, with 11 bases between them. The germline gives CDR1 SGHKS, CDR2 YYEKEE (reference sequence). The CDR3 covers 15 residues. The CDR3 region has the DNA TGTGCCAGCAGCTTGGCTGGGAGTAGTAATCAGCCCCAGCATTTT. Translating gives CASSLAGSSNQPQHF.

This chain joins TRBV5-6 and TRBJ1-6; TRBD1 might be the D (6 bases). Trimming removed 3 bases from V and 4 bases from J, with 14 bases in between. Germline V CDR1 and CDR2: SGHDT, YYEEEE. This CDR3 is 16 amino acids long. The CDR3, as DNA: TGTGCCAGCAGCTCATCGGACAGAGATTATAATTCACCCCTCCACTTT. Translating it yields CASSSSDRDYNSPLHF. The entire variable domain, with the rest obtained from reference TRBV5-6 and TRBJ1-6, is as follows: DAGVTQSPTHLIKTRGQQVTLRCSPKSGHDTVSWYQQALGQGPQFIFQYYEEEERQRGNFPDRFSGHQFPNYSSELNVNALLLGDSALYLCASSSSDRDYNSPLHFGNGTRLTVT.